This TCR beta chain was sequenced during a study of CD8 T cells in Susac syndrome. Study context: Blood was drawn from patients with Susac syndrome. At that point, they were therapy-naive, on corticosteroids, or on intravenous immunoglobulin alone.

The RNA, about 0.5 to 1 ug, was put through reverse transcription using random hexamers. An immunoSEQ multiplex PCR amplified TCR beta CDR3 over 54 Vbeta and 13 Jbeta. One entry per CDR3 protein, called by TCRdb with MiXCR from the immunoSEQ multiplex PCR reads. The sample contains roughly 150,000 distinct CDR3 sequences, roughly 95% of which appear only once. Sequencing of TCR beta was performed on blood CD8+ T cells and on blood CD4+ T cells. Negative isolation was used for CD8+ and CD4+ T cells, and FACS enrichment was applied to TEMRA cells. This clonotype showed up just a few times. The length of the CDR3 is 14 residues. V lost 0 bases and J 0 bases, leaving 3 bases between the germline ends. CDR1 and CDR2 from the germline V gene are LNHNV and YYDKDF (reference sequence).

Input material: CD4+ T cells from PBMCs. The rearrangement links TRBV15 to TRBJ2-1; D unclear. The TCR comes from a human donor with Susac syndrome. This CDR3 reads CATSRDPSYNEQFF. The CDR3 DNA is TGTGCCACCAGCAGAGATCCCTCCTACAATGAGCAGTTCTTC.